This T cell receptor (beta chain) is from a study of CD8 T cells in Susac syndrome. The CDR3 is 17 amino acids. From germline, CDR1 is SEHNR and CDR2 FQNEAQ (reference sequence). The V segment lost 4 bases and the J segment 0 bases; nucleotides outside the gene matches: 8. It was with random hexamers that about 0.45 to 1 ug RNA was reverse transcribed. TCRdb passed the immunoSEQ multiplex PCR reads through MiXCR, listing each CDR3 protein once. Here the sample spans some 150,000 distinct CDR3 sequences, approximately 94% being singletons. TCR beta was sequenced from blood CD8+ and CD4+ T cells. The multiple sclerosis controls were treatment-naive patients with relapsing-remitting disease that was stable or active. FACS enriched CD8+ TEMRA cells, while bulk CD8+ and CD4+ were negatively isolated.

Sequencing was performed on CD8+ T cells from PBMCs. The chain uses TRBV7-9 and TRBJ2-1; 8 bases map to TRBD1. This clonotype was sampled from a human donor with multiple sclerosis. The CDR3 sequence is CASSSSHRGSSYNEQFF. CDR3 bases: TGTGCCAGCAGCTCGTCGCACAGGGGGAGCTCCTACAATGAGCAGTTCTTC.